The table lists the clone carrying this T cell receptor (beta chain) with a few counts. Its antigen is currently unknown. The record originates from a study of T-cell memory formation after mild COVID-19. The overall study: TCR clustering was largely donor specific. Findings and limits, study-wide: CD4+ contracting clones lay mainly in CM and EM, CD8+ ones in EMRA. Later expanders leaned CD4+, whereas day 15 to 85 contracting clones were balanced CD4/CD8. Researchers found some responding clones in pre-infection memory, a sign that cross-reactive memory joined.

This CDR3 spans 17 amino acids. V lost 5 bases to trimming and J lost 4 bases, with 21 bases between them. Germline CDR1 and CDR2: LGHNA and YSLEER. A single record per CDR3 protein comes from TCRdb applying MiXCR to the 5' RACE reads. This table holds approximately 400,000 distinct CDR3 sequences, about a sixth found once. The sample comprised PBMCs or a T cell subset sorted from them (not recorded which). V is TRBV4-3 and J is TRBJ2-1, with D perhaps given as TRBD1 or TRBD2 (5 bases each). The origin of this receptor is a man between 18 and 29 years old who had mild COVID-19 (a few samples of this study predate the infection). Cell type and time point are not known. CDR3 amino acids: CASSAQGLGDPYNEQFF. The CDR3 DNA follows: TGCGCCAGCAGCGCACAAGGTCTGGGGGACCCGTACAATGAGCAGTTCTTC.